These 30 T cell receptor beta chains were sequenced from one sample in a study of graft-versus-host responses after intestinal transplantation (dated by TCRdb to the early 2020s). Library method: the immunoSEQ multiplex PCR assay. TCRdb stores this immuneACCESS table with in-frame sequences only. Part of the clones is absent; in the studies checked, under half of the shortfall reflects unresolved V genes, and no reason is known for the rest. Counted in this sample were about 100,000 clones; more than 75% of them appeared once. About 0.93% of the sample goes to the ten largest clones. Antigen specificity for these receptors is unknown. The label giving this sample's time point can be read as: cells obtained before transplantation from donor or recipient. The sequences come from unstimulated CD4+ T cells sorted from spleen or lymph node cells, collected before transplant. The receptors originated from a human donor who was the organ donor for an intestinal transplant.

The chain couples TRBV5-1 to TRBJ1-1, with D perhaps matching TRBD1 (5 bases). The V gene's germline CDR1 is SGHRS and CDR2 YFSETQ. The CDR3 contains 16 residues. The V gene lost 4 bases and the J gene lost 0 bases, with 16 bases spanning the gap. Written as DNA, the CDR3 is TGCGCCAGCAGCCTCGGGACGGGGAGGATGAACACTGAAGCTTTCTTT. This sequence encodes CASSLGTGRMNTEAFF.

This clone has just a few counts. The chain carries TRBV5-6 and TRBJ2-7; D tentatively reads TRBD1 or TRBD2 (5 bases each). The length of the CDR3 is 13 residues. V was clipped by 1 base and J by 3 bases, with 8 bases between them. Germline V CDR1 and CDR2: SGHDT, YYEEEE. CDR3 residues: CASSLWGIYEQYF. The CDR3 DNA reads TGTGCCAGCAGCTTGTGGGGGATCTACGAGCAGTACTTC.

The rearrangement joins TRBV5-6 to TRBJ1-3; no firm D call. V was shortened by 4 bases and J by 4 bases, with 9 bases between the two germline ends. The CDR3 length is 13 residues. Germline V gene lookup returns CDR1 SGHDT and CDR2 YYEEEE. In nucleotides, the CDR3 is TGTGCCAGCAGCCGGACCCCAGGAAACACCATATATTTT. This codes for CASSRTPGNTIYF.

The chain recombines TRBV7-6 with TRBJ2-7; 12 bases match TRBD1. This CDR3 is 15 amino acids long. V trimming: 4 bases; J trimming: 3 bases; junction bases outside the gene matches: 4. CDR1 and CDR2 (germline): SGHVS, FNYEAQ. The CDR3 DNA is TGTGCCAGCAGCTCAGGGACAGGGGGCAACTACGAGCAGTACTTC. Translation: CASSSGTGGNYEQYF.

The chain uses TRBV6-5 and TRBJ1-5; 7 nucleotides line up with TRBD1. Germline lookup yields CDR1 MNHEY and CDR2 SVGAGI. The trim removed 3 bases at V and 6 bases at J, leaving 8 bases unmatched. The CDR3 runs to 15 residues. CDR3 in amino acids: CASSYSDREGQPQHF. CDR3 bases: TGTGCCAGCAGTTATTCCGACAGGGAAGGTCAGCCCCAGCATTTT.

This clone came up once. This chain uses TRBV6-5 with TRBJ2-2, with D perhaps TRBD1 or TRBD2 (5 bases each). V dropped 6 bases and J dropped 0 bases, with 11 bases sitting between them. CDR3 size: 15 residues. Germline loops: CDR1 MNHEY, CDR2 SVGAGI. Written as DNA, the CDR3 is TGTGCCAGCAGCCCACTGGGGGCGAACACCGGGGAGCTGTTTTTT. It specifies CASSPLGANTGELFF.

This clone is a singleton in its sample. The rearrangement uses TRBV5-6 and TRBJ2-6, with 10 bases identical to TRBD2. There are 17 residues in the CDR3. Per germline, CDR1 SGHDT and CDR2 YYEEEE. The V and J ends lost 4 bases and 1 base, in that order; junction bases with no gene match: 5. The CDR3 sequence is CASSLSGGRSGANVLTF. The CDR3 DNA is TGTGCCAGCAGCCTTAGCGGGGGGCGATCTGGGGCCAACGTCCTGACTTTC.

The J gene is TRBJ2-3, the V gene TRBV7-9, with D hard to call. Per the germline V gene, CDR1 is SEHNR and CDR2 is FQNEAQ (reference sequence). This CDR3 is 13 amino acids long. Trimming took 1 base from V and 8 from J, leaving 10 bases between them. The CDR3 here is CASSLGNVGTQYF. The CDR3 nucleotides read TGTGCCAGCAGCTTAGGAAACGTGGGTACGCAGTATTTT.

The chain couples TRBV7-7 to TRBJ2-1; TRBD1 might be the D (6 bases). The CDR3 runs 14 residues. V lost 0 bases, J lost 6 bases, and 9 bases lay in between. Germline CDR1 SSHAT, CDR2 FNYEAQ (reference sequence). CDR3 loop: CASSLAGASNEQFF. In DNA, the CDR3 is TGTGCCAGCAGCTTAGCGGGGGCGTCCAATGAGCAGTTCTTC.

This clone was recorded only once. The chain links TRBV19 to TRBJ2-7; D may correspond to TRBD1 or TRBD2 (5 bases each). V shed 1 base and J shed 2 bases, with 12 bases lying between them. Germline V gene data show CDR1 as LNHDA and CDR2 as SQIVND (reference sequence). This CDR3 spans 15 amino acids. The CDR3 spells CASSIGGQGTYEQYF. As DNA, the CDR3 is TGTGCCAGTAGTATAGGCGGGCAGGGAACCTACGAGCAGTACTTC.

This rearrangement joins TRBV7-9 to TRBJ1-6; D is unclear. This CDR3 is built from 14 residues. With 11 bases removed from V and 7 bases from J, the gap between germline ends came to 18 bases. Germline CDR1 SEHNR, CDR2 FQNEAQ (reference sequence). CDR3 protein: CASHAGPSNSPLHF. DNA for the CDR3: TGTGCCTCACATGCGGGTCCCTCCAATTCACCCCTCCACTTT.

CDR3 loop: CAIRGLANEKLFF. CDR3 nucleotides: TGTGCCATCAGGGGGCTCGCTAATGAAAAACTGTTTTTT. V is TRBV10-3 and J is TRBJ1-4, with a weak D call TRBD1 (5 bases). CDR3 size: 13 residues. With 6 bases removed from V and 3 bases from J, the gap between germline ends came to 8 bases. Germline V lookup: CDR1 ENHRY, CDR2 SYGVKD.

The chain recombines TRBV19 with TRBJ2-7; the D gene is possibly TRBD1 (5 bases). The CDR3 has 15 amino acids. Deletions cut 5 bases from V and 0 bases from J, with 14 bases between. CDR1 is LNHDA and CDR2 is SQIVND in the germline V gene (reference sequence). The CDR3: CASSVGGDSSYEQYF. CDR3 DNA: TGTGCCAGTAGTGTCGGTGGAGACAGCTCCTACGAGCAGTACTTC.

The chain carries TRBV28 and TRBJ1-1, with TRBD1 as a possible D gene (5 bases). Trimming removed 8 bases from V and 2 bases from J, with 6 bases in between. The germline CDR1 and CDR2 sequences are MDHEN and SYDVKM. The CDR3 consists of 11 residues. CDR3 sequence reads: CASQGNTEAFF. The CDR3 region has the DNA TGTGCCAGCCAGGGAAACACTGAAGCTTTCTTT.

This clone was detected only once. The same CDR3 can be traced to other DNA sequences in this sample. In DNA, the CDR3 is TGCGCCAGCAGCCCGTCATCCGGGACAGGGGCCTACGAGCAGTACTTC. The encoded protein is CASSPSSGTGAYEQYF. The chain recombines TRBV4-1 with TRBJ2-7, with 10 bases that match TRBD1. V gave up 4 bases and J gave up 2 bases; unmatched junction bases: 8. Germline V lookup: CDR1 MGHRA, CDR2 YSYEKL. The CDR3 is 16 residues long.

V is TRBV28 and J is TRBJ2-7; no clear D. Trimming cost V 5 bases and J 3 bases, with 20 bases left between them. The CDR3 totals 16 residues. From germline, CDR1 is MDHEN and CDR2 SYDVKM. The CDR3 nucleotides read TGTGCCAGCAGTCCCTCAGGCACCCGACGATACTACGAGCAGTACTTC. Translated, it gives CASSPSGTRRYYEQYF.

CDR3 DNA: TGTGCCAGCAGTTTAAATGGACAGGGGGCAAGGTACGAGCAGTACTTC. Residues: CASSLNGQGARYEQYF. The chain links TRBV27 to TRBJ2-7; 11 positions agree with TRBD1. The CDR3 runs 16 residues. Per germline, CDR1 MNHEY and CDR2 SMNVEV (reference sequence). The J segment lost 4 bases and the V segment lost 2 bases, leaving 7 bases of the junction unmatched.

The chain couples TRBV19 to TRBJ1-2, with unresolved D. Trimming pared 7 bases from V and 3 bases from J, leaving 12 bases between. The germline gives CDR1 LNHDA, CDR2 SQIVND (reference sequence). This CDR3 region has 13 residues. The DNA of the CDR3 is TGTGCCAGTACCCCCGGCGGGGACTATGGCTACACCTTC. Residues: CASTPGGDYGYTF.

This clone was seen a handful of times. The J gene is TRBJ1-6, the V gene TRBV7-9; D unclear. CDR3 length equals 13 residues. V was trimmed by 2 bases and J by 7 bases, leaving 6 bases between them. CDR1 and CDR2 from the germline V gene are SEHNR and FQNEAQ (reference sequence). CDR3 coding DNA: TGTGCCAGCAGCTTATATGAGAATTCACCCCTCCACTTT. This gives the protein CASSLYENSPLHF.

This chain connects TRBV18 to TRBJ2-3; 10 bases line up with TRBD2. Germline trimming cut 5 bases from V and 0 bases from J; bases unmatched to any gene: 2. CDR3 length: 15 residues. Germline CDR1 KGHSH, CDR2 LQKENI. The CDR3, as DNA: TGTGCCAGCTCATCAGCGGGGGGGAGCACAGATACGCAGTATTTT. It specifies CASSSAGGSTDTQYF.

V gene TRBV20-1 combines with J gene TRBJ2-7; D is ambiguous. Trimming stripped 3 bases from V and 6 bases from J, with 6 bases between. The CDR3 totals 10 residues. Germline assignment: CDR1 DFQATT and CDR2 SNEGSKA (reference sequence). The CDR3 coding sequence is TGCAGTGCTAGTTCCCGCGAGCAGTACTTC. Encoded protein: CSASSREQYF.

The genes are TRBV11-2 and TRBJ2-6; D remains unclear. V gave up 3 bases and J gave up 0 bases, with 18 bases separating them. The CDR3 totals 19 residues. Germline CDR1 and CDR2: SGHAT and FQNNGV. This chain's CDR3 is CASSFVFVSSLSGANVLTF. Here the CDR3 DNA reads TGTGCCAGCAGCTTCGTGTTCGTCAGTTCCCTCTCTGGGGCCAACGTCCTGACTTTC.

The CDR3 reads CASTGLYGSPLHF. The CDR3 nucleotides read TGTGCCAGCACAGGACTGTATGGATCACCCCTCCACTTT. The chain couples TRBV6-1 to TRBJ1-6; D is ambiguous. This CDR3 has 13 residues. Looked up from germline, CDR1 is MNHNS and CDR2 is SASEGT. V was trimmed by 7 bases and J by 10 bases, leaving 14 bases between them.

This clone has more than one count but fewer than ten. The chain joins TRBV28 to TRBJ1-1, with TRBD1 as a possible D gene (6 bases). This CDR3 is 14 amino acids long. Germline CDR1 reads MDHEN; CDR2 reads SYDVKM. The germline V and J ends were trimmed by 4 bases and 4 bases, with 13 bases remaining between them. CDR3 in DNA: TGTGCCAGCAGTTGGGCAGGGGAGGCCACTGAAGCTTTCTTT. It yields the protein CASSWAGEATEAFF.

The rearrangement uses TRBV27 and TRBJ2-7; D perhaps matches TRBD1 (6 bases). The CDR3 totals 14 residues. CDR1 is MNHEY, CDR2 SMNVEV, per germline (reference sequence). Between the trimmed V and J ends, which lost 5 bases and 7 bases, there was a span of 18 bases. CDR3 protein: CASSATVGGGEQYF. The CDR3 DNA is TGTGCCAGCAGTGCGACAGTTGGGGGCGGTGAGCAGTACTTC.

The genes are TRBV27 and TRBJ1-2; TRBD1 matches at 8 bases. With 4 bases clipped from V and 4 bases from J, the junction kept 5 bases outside the gene matches. Germline V gives CDR1 MNHEY, CDR2 SMNVEV (reference sequence). The CDR3 runs 14 residues. CDR3 coding DNA: TGTGCCAGCAGTTCAGGTGACAGGGGCTATGGCTACACCTTC. This translates into CASSSGDRGYGYTF.

This clone showed up just a few times. V is TRBV5-1 and J is TRBJ2-3; a possible D gene is TRBD2 (6 bases). The length of the CDR3 is 15 residues. The germline gives CDR1 SGHRS, CDR2 YFSETQ. Trimming removed 4 bases at V and 6 bases at J, with 18 bases between. CDR3 residues: CASSNQPGGGDTQYF. The CDR3 nucleotides read TGCGCCAGCAGCAACCAACCCGGGGGTGGGGATACGCAGTATTTT.

The rearrangement joins TRBV10-3 to TRBJ1-5; unclear D gene. Trimming removed 9 bases at V and 8 bases at J, with 11 bases between. The CDR3 totals 11 residues. The germline V gene has CDR1 ENHRY and CDR2 SYGVKD. In DNA, the CDR3 is TGTGCCATAGGCAGTTTGGAGCCCCAGCATTTT. Amino acids: CAIGSLEPQHF.

This chain connects TRBV7-9 to TRBJ2-1, with a tentative D call TRBD1 (5 bases). Deletions cut 7 bases from V and 6 bases from J, with 16 bases between. Germline V CDR1 and CDR2: SEHNR, FQNEAQ (reference sequence). This CDR3 region has 14 residues. The CDR3 DNA follows: TGTGCCAGCAAGATGACAGCGCGTGTCAATGAGCAGTTCTTC. It specifies CASKMTARVNEQFF.

The genes are TRBV10-2 and TRBJ1-1; tentative D call: TRBD1 (5 bases). The V gene's germline CDR1 is WSHSY and CDR2 SAAADI. Trimming removed 3 bases at V and 5 bases at J, with 22 bases between. The CDR3 is 17 amino acids. As DNA, the CDR3 is TGCGCCAGCAGTGACACCTTAAGTGGGGGATCGGGGACTGAAGCTTTCTTT. Encoded protein: CASSDTLSGGSGTEAFF.